This T cell receptor beta chain was obtained from a study of T cells in localized non-small cell lung cancer. General study findings and limits: Of the tissues analyzed, uninvolved adjacent lung showed maximal T cell clonality, greater than tumor. Paired adjacent lung recovered a median around 59 of the top 100 tumor clones. Longer overall survival accompanied higher blood T cell density. It remains possible that heterogeneity exists, since only one tumor region was sequenced.

Sequenced by immunoSEQ multiplex PCR; TCRdb stores in-frame clones only, minus some. This table holds under 95,000 clones, around 80% found once. This clone was seen a handful of times. Its specificity is not known. This TCR was sampled from a female donor of 60 years or more with stage I lung adenocarcinoma. The source material was peripheral blood, sampled before any cancer treatment.

In DNA, the CDR3 is TGCACCAGCAGCCAAGATATCACAGGGGGCGCACTCAATCAGCCCCAGCATTTT. This encodes CTSSQDITGGALNQPQHF. The rearrangement links TRBV1 to TRBJ1-5; TRBD1, as called in the table, went unchecked against the DNA. TRBV1 is termed a pseudogene. The CDR3 has 18 residues.